Shown below are 13 T cell receptor beta chains from a single sample sequenced in a study of cytomegalovirus exposure and HLA in healthy donors. Both 60 Vbeta primers and 13 Jbeta primers went into the PCR. Using immunoSEQ multiplex PCR, the repertoire was profiled, and TCRdb retains in-frame clones only, with some absent. The table lists about 95,000 clones, 70% to 85% of them singletons. Material: PBMCs. These receptors all come from a man aged 25 to 45 in good health and CMV-seropositive.

V and J are TRBV19 and TRBJ1-1, with 9 bases aligning to TRBD1. The CDR3 is 17 residues long. Germline V gene sequence: CDR1 LNHDA, CDR2 SQIVND (reference sequence). The V gene end was trimmed by 8 bases and the J gene end by 1 base; junction bases not matched to a gene: 14. Here the CDR3 reads CASRDRAHSRGNTEAFF. CDR3 DNA: TGTGCCAGTCGGGACAGGGCCCACTCGAGGGGGAACACTGAAGCTTTCTTT.

The rearrangement uses TRBV27 and TRBJ2-1, with no clear D. This CDR3 spans 13 amino acids. Germline CDR1 MNHEY, CDR2 SMNVEV (reference sequence). The V end lost 2 bases, the J end lost 4 bases, and 6 bases lay between the germline ends. This CDR3 reads CASSLTNYNEQFF. The CDR3 DNA is TGTGCCAGCAGTTTAACAAATTACAATGAGCAGTTCTTC.

The chain links TRBV2 to TRBJ2-5, with D perhaps TRBD2 (6 bases). Germline-derived CDR1 and CDR2 are SNHLY and FYNNEI. The CDR3 has 15 residues. V lost 7 bases to trimming and J lost 5 bases, with 20 bases between them. The CDR3, as DNA: TGTGCCAGCACCCTCGGGAGACGTACAGAGGAGACCCAGTACTTC. It codes for CASTLGRRTEETQYF.

The chain recombines TRBV28 with TRBJ2-5, with a tentative D call TRBD2 (5 bases). This CDR3 comprises 13 residues. Trimming cost V 5 bases and J 4 bases, with 11 bases left between them. Germline CDR1 and CDR2: MDHEN and SYDVKM. The CDR3 loop is CASSTGGRETQYF. The CDR3 nucleotides are TGTGCCAGCAGTACTGGAGGCCGAGAGACCCAGTACTTC.

The CDR3 DNA reads as TGTGCCAGCAGCCCGGACAGAATGAACACTGAAGCTTTCTTT. Its protein product is CASSPDRMNTEAFF. The chain couples TRBV7-3 to TRBJ1-1; a weak D match, TRBD1 (6 bases). Per germline, CDR1 SGHTA and CDR2 FQGTGA. V shed 5 bases and J shed 0 bases, with 10 bases lying between them. CDR3 length: 14 amino acids. The variable domain in full, with the rest retrieved from reference TRBV7-3 and TRBJ1-1, is GAGVSQTPSNKVTEKGKYVELRCDPISGHTALYWYRQSLGQGPEFLIYFQGTGAADDSGLPNDRFFAVRPEGSVSTLKIQRTERGDSAVYLCASSPDRMNTEAFFGQGTRLTVV.

This chain connects TRBV5-1 to TRBJ1-4, with 7 bases that match TRBD1. V shed 7 bases, J shed 5 bases, and the junction held 11 bases outside the gene matches. This CDR3 has 15 amino acids. In germline, CDR1 is SGHRS, CDR2 YFSETQ. As DNA, the CDR3 is TGCGCCAGCGCTCTTTCGGGACAGTCAAATGAAAAACTGTTTTTT. This sequence encodes CASALSGQSNEKLFF. Full variable domain (outside the CDR3, taken from reference TRBV5-1 and TRBJ1-4): KAGVTQTPRYLIKTRGQQVTLSCSPISGHRSVSWYQQTPGQGLQFLFEYFSETQRNKGNFPGRFSGRQFSNSRSEMNVSTLELGDSALYLCASALSGQSNEKLFFGSGTQLSVL.

This sequence joins TRBV14 and TRBJ2-5, with TRBD1 as a possible D gene (6 bases). The CDR3 consists of 14 residues. V lost 3 bases and J 10 bases, leaving 18 bases between the germline ends. The V gene's germline CDR1 is SGHDN and CDR2 FVKESK. CDR3 loop: CASSQTLQGRGQYF. The CDR3 DNA reads as TGTGCCAGCAGCCAGACACTCCAGGGCAGGGGCCAGTACTTC.

The chain joins TRBV27 to TRBJ2-7; D perhaps matches TRBD1 (5 bases). The CDR3 spans 12 residues. Germline V gene lookup returns CDR1 MNHEY and CDR2 SMNVEV (reference sequence). The V and J ends lost 2 bases and 3 bases respectively, with 5 bases between them. CDR3 sequence (DNA): TGTGCCAGCAGTTTACAGGGCTACGAGCAGTACTTC. It translates to CASSLQGYEQYF.

The chain employs TRBV11-2 and TRBJ2-7; possible D gene TRBD2, 6 bases. The CDR3 totals 15 residues. Trimming took off 3 bases at V and 0 bases at J, with 12 bases between the two ends. CDR1 and CDR2 from the germline V gene are SGHAT and FQNNGV. The CDR3 DNA reads as TGTGCCAGCAGCTTGTTCGGGGGAGGCTCCTACGAGCAGTACTTC. Its protein is CASSLFGGGSYEQYF.

This clone was seen more than once but under ten times. The rearrangement joins TRBV4-3 to TRBJ1-4; TRBD1 aligns across 7 bases. In germline, CDR1 is LGHNA, CDR2 YSLEER. This CDR3 spans 16 amino acids. J lost 3 bases, V lost 1 base, and 5 bases had no gene match. CDR3 in amino acids: CASSQVGGRSNEKLFF. CDR3 sequence (DNA): TGCGCCAGCAGCCAAGTAGGGGGCAGGTCTAATGAAAAACTGTTTTTT.

The chain employs TRBV6-6 and TRBJ1-2; D not certain. The germline V gene has CDR1 MNHNY and CDR2 SVGAGI (reference sequence). This CDR3 has 14 amino acids. Trimming shortened V by 6 bases and J by 4 bases, and 15 bases separated the two germline ends. CDR3 sequence (DNA): TGTGCCAGCAGAATTTCGGTTGGAGGCTATGGCTACACCTTC. Encoded protein: CASRISVGGYGYTF.

This clone appeared a few times. The chain employs TRBV30 and TRBJ1-5, with no clear D. Per germline, CDR1 GTSNPN and CDR2 SVGIG (reference sequence). Trimming took 1 base from V and 4 from J, leaving 11 bases between them. This CDR3 contains 14 residues. CDR3 DNA: TGTGCCTGGAGTGCGTTTAGATCAAATCAGCCCCAGCATTTT. Its protein product is CAWSAFRSNQPQHF.

This clone showed up just once. This chain joins TRBV5-1 and TRBJ2-5; a possible D gene is TRBD2 (6 bases). The CDR3 runs to 17 residues. The V and J ends lost 0 bases and 1 base respectively, with 16 bases between them. CDR1 SGHRS and CDR2 YFSETQ come from the germline V gene. CDR3 sequence: CASSLAVGLASQETQYF. For the CDR3, the DNA is TGCGCCAGCAGCTTGGCGGTTGGGCTAGCGAGCCAAGAGACCCAGTACTTC.